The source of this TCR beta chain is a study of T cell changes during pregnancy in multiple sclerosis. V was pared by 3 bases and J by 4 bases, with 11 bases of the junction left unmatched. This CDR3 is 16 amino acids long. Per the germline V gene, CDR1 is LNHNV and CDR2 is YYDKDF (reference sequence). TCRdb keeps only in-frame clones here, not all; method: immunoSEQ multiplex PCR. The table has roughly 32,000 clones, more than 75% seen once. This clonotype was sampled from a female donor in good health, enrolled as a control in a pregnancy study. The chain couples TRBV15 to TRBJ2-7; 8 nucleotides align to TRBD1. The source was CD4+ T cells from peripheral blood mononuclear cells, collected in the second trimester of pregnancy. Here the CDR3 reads CATSSRKKDRVYEQYF. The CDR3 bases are TGTGCCACCAGCAGTCGCAAGAAGGACAGGGTGTACGAGCAGTACTTC.